This passage covers 25 T cell receptor beta chains from one sample sequenced in a study of beta chain features in type 1 diabetes (dated by TCRdb to 2016 to 2019). These receptors have no identified antigens. What the authors observed across the whole study: In all four CD4+ subsets, TCRB CDR3 length was moderately but significantly shorter in type 1 diabetes patients.

The library was generated by the immunoSEQ multiplex PCR assay. All of the isolated RNA was reverse transcribed with the High Capacity cDNA Reverse Transcription Kit, so expressed TCRB transcripts were sequenced. The table comes from immuneACCESS by way of TCRdb, which keeps in-frame sequences with V and J called. Part of the clones is missing from these tables; in studies checked, under half for an unresolved V gene and the rest for unknown reasons. For this sample there are 600,000 or so clones; about 14% appear just once. The ten top clones hold 0.03% to 0.04% of the sample. Material: naive CD4+ T cells from blood. In light of the paper, this sample's cell subset or site label describes: true naive CD4+ T cells. All receptors derive from a man aged 18 to 30 with type 1 diabetes.

This chain connects TRBV27 to TRBJ1-2; tentatively, D is TRBD1 (5 bases). Germline V gene data show CDR1 as MNHEY and CDR2 as SMNVEV (reference sequence). V dropped 5 bases and J dropped 8 bases, with 15 bases sitting between them. This CDR3 has 13 residues. The CDR3 sequence: CASSPSRVQGYTF. The CDR3 coding sequence is TGTGCCAGCAGTCCAAGCAGGGTCCAAGGCTACACCTTC.

This chain connects TRBV28 to TRBJ2-3; the match to TRBD1 covers 9 bases. Germline assignment: CDR1 MDHEN and CDR2 SYDVKM. The CDR3 sequence is 15 residues long. V dropped 6 bases and J dropped 6; count of bases not matched to a gene: 10. The CDR3 region has the DNA TGTGCCAGCAGAACCGGGACAGGGTTCTCGGATACGCAGTATTTT. It yields the protein CASRTGTGFSDTQYF.

This clone was seen more than once but under ten times. J is TRBJ2-2 and V is TRBV5-1, with TRBD1 matching 8 bases. The CDR3 extends over 17 amino acids. CDR1 is SGHRS and CDR2 is YFSETQ in the germline V gene. The V gene end was trimmed by 3 bases and the J gene end by 0 bases; junction bases not matched to a gene: 7. The CDR3 protein is CASSWQTGATNTGELFF. Written as DNA, the CDR3 is TGCGCCAGCAGCTGGCAGACAGGGGCTACGAACACCGGGGAGCTGTTTTTT.

This clone has just a few counts. The CDR3, as DNA: TGTGCCATCAGTCTGGGACAGACAGATACGCAGTATTTT. Protein sequence: CAISLGQTDTQYF. The gene calls are TRBV10-3 and TRBJ2-3; TRBD1 matches at 7 bases. The germline V gene has CDR1 ENHRY and CDR2 SYGVKD. V dropped 5 bases and J dropped 3; count of bases not matched to a gene: 2. This CDR3 has 13 residues.

This clone showed up just a few times. The chain is built from TRBV5-1 and TRBJ1-5; 9 bases align to TRBD1. Trimming at V came to 4 bases and at J to 1 base, leaving 3 bases not matched to a gene. This CDR3 has 15 amino acids. Germline V gene data show CDR1 as SGHRS and CDR2 as YFSETQ. The CDR3 region is CASSEQGASNQPQHF. For the CDR3, the DNA is TGCGCCAGCAGCGAACAGGGGGCGAGCAATCAGCCCCAGCATTTT.

V is TRBV27 and J is TRBJ2-2; no definite D call. Germline-derived CDR1 and CDR2 are MNHEY and SMNVEV (reference sequence). Trimming took off 8 bases at V and 4 bases at J, with 14 bases between the two ends. The CDR3 consists of 14 residues. The CDR3 coding sequence is TGTGCCAGCGGACCCGGGCCCTCCACCGGGGAGCTGTTTTTT. It codes for CASGPGPSTGELFF.

The CDR3 loop reads CASSQEWGFHEQYF. In DNA, the CDR3 is TGCGCCAGCAGCCAAGAATGGGGGTTCCACGAGCAGTACTTC. V gene TRBV4-3 combines with J gene TRBJ2-7; D may be TRBD1 or TRBD2 (5 bases each). The length of the CDR3 is 14 residues. Deletions cut 0 bases from V and 5 bases from J, with 11 bases between. The germline gives CDR1 LGHNA, CDR2 YSLEER.

This clone was counted between two and nine times. The chain links TRBV7-2 to TRBJ2-7, with D unclear. The V gene lost 4 bases and the J gene lost 0 bases, with 13 bases spanning the gap. This CDR3 has 15 amino acids. CDR1 SGHTA and CDR2 FQGNSA come from the germline V gene. The CDR3 sequence is CASSSKGRSSYEQYF. The CDR3 region has the DNA TGTGCCAGCAGCTCCAAGGGCAGGAGCTCCTACGAGCAGTACTTC. Based on the CDR3 plus reference TRBV7-2 and TRBJ2-7, the full variable domain is GAGVSQSPSNKVTEKGKDVELRCDPISGHTALYWYRQSLGQGLEFLIYFQGNSAPDKSGLPSDRFSAERTGGSVSTLTIQRTQQEDSAVYLCASSSKGRSSYEQYFGPGTRLTVT.

This clone has only a few counts. The chain carries TRBV11-2 and TRBJ2-3; D remains ambiguous. Deletions cut 5 bases from V and 2 bases from J, with 11 bases between. This CDR3 spans 14 amino acids. Germline CDR1 and CDR2: SGHAT and FQNNGV. The CDR3 region has the DNA TGTGCCAGCAGCACCAGCTTACTCACAGATACGCAGTATTTT. Encoded protein: CASSTSLLTDTQYF.

A few counts support this clone. This chain connects TRBV6-6 to TRBJ2-5; the D gene is possibly TRBD2 (5 bases). V lost 1 base and J 5 bases, leaving 17 bases between the germline ends. This CDR3 is built from 16 residues. The germline V gene has CDR1 MNHNY and CDR2 SVGAGI (reference sequence). CDR3 protein: CASSYYTGSRVETQYF. The CDR3, as DNA: TGTGCCAGCAGTTACTATACGGGGTCCCGAGTGGAGACCCAGTACTTC.

This clone has only one observation. The chain recombines TRBV4-3 with TRBJ2-5; TRBD2 agrees at 15 bases. From germline, CDR1 is LGHNA and CDR2 YSLEER. This CDR3 has 16 residues. After removal of 4 bases from V and 5 bases from J, the junction contained 5 bases not matched to a gene. CDR3 amino acids: CASSPGLAGGLETQYF. CDR3 DNA sequence: TGCGCCAGCAGCCCCGGACTAGCGGGGGGGCTTGAGACCCAGTACTTC.

The V call is TRBV6-5, the J call TRBJ2-3; no definite D call. Germline V gene data show CDR1 as MNHEY and CDR2 as SVGAGI. Trimming took 2 bases from V and 3 from J, leaving 6 bases between them. CDR3 length equals 13 residues. CDR3 coding DNA: TGTGCCAGCAGTTACAGGCATACAGATACGCAGTATTTT. Residues: CASSYRHTDTQYF.

The gene calls are TRBV27 and TRBJ2-1; 11 bases agree with TRBD1. Germline trimming cut 6 bases from V and 0 bases from J; bases unmatched to any gene: 7. CDR3 size: 17 residues. From germline, CDR1 is MNHEY and CDR2 SMNVEV (reference sequence). The CDR3 protein is CASRGTGGTISYNEQFF. The CDR3 DNA reads as TGTGCCAGCAGAGGGACAGGGGGAACGATCTCCTACAATGAGCAGTTCTTC.

This clone occurred a few times. The rearrangement links TRBV18 to TRBJ2-3; D is unresolved. Trimming stripped 6 bases from V and 5 bases from J, with 6 bases between. The CDR3 consists of 11 residues. Germline V lookup: CDR1 KGHSH, CDR2 LQKENI. CDR3 sequence (DNA): TGTGCCAGCTCCTACCGAGATACGCAGTATTTT. Protein sequence: CASSYRDTQYF.

The chain combines TRBV19 with TRBJ2-1; 11 nucleotides line up with TRBD2. The CDR3 consists of 15 residues. Trimming took 5 bases from V and 5 from J; bases not matched to a gene: 5. Germline lookup yields CDR1 LNHDA and CDR2 SQIVND (reference sequence). The CDR3 protein is CASSPGLAVNNEQFF. The CDR3 DNA reads as TGTGCCAGTAGTCCGGGACTAGCGGTTAACAATGAGCAGTTCTTC.

This chain links TRBV10-2 with TRBJ1-4, with D tentatively TRBD1 (6 bases). Trimming cost V 3 bases and J 8 bases, with 7 bases left between them. Germline V CDR1 and CDR2: WSHSY, SAAADI. This CDR3 is 12 amino acids long. CDR3 amino acids: CASSEQGEKLFF. The DNA of the CDR3 is TGCGCCAGCAGTGAACAGGGCGAAAAACTGTTTTTT.

This clone was seen a few times. The chain couples TRBV5-4 to TRBJ1-4; TRBD1 aligns across 9 bases. J gave up 7 bases and V 1 base, and 5 bases lay outside the gene matches. Germline CDR1 reads SGHNT; CDR2 reads YYREEE (reference sequence). There are 15 residues in the CDR3. CDR3 nucleotide sequence: TGTGCCAGCAGCTTGTCTGACAGGGGGAGTGAAAAACTGTTTTTT. Encoded protein: CASSLSDRGSEKLFF.

The table lists this clone with a few counts. The chain employs TRBV7-9 and TRBJ2-7, with D maybe TRBD2 (6 bases). Germline CDR1 reads SEHNR; CDR2 reads FQNEAQ (reference sequence). The length of the CDR3 is 14 residues. V dropped 3 bases and J dropped 3 bases, with 12 bases sitting between them. In nucleotides, the CDR3 is TGTGCCAGCAGCTTCTTCACGGAGGGCTACGAGCAGTACTTC. As protein: CASSFFTEGYEQYF.

This chain joins TRBV6-6 and TRBJ1-5; 11 nucleotides agree with TRBD1. Germline V gives CDR1 MNHNY, CDR2 SVGAGI (reference sequence). The CDR3 contains 15 residues. Germline trimming cut 6 bases from V and 0 bases from J; bases unmatched to any gene: 1. The CDR3 loop is CASRGTGGSNQPQHF. CDR3 DNA: TGTGCCAGCAGGGGGACAGGGGGTAGCAATCAGCCCCAGCATTTT.

This clone is a singleton in its sample. The chain links TRBV7-9 to TRBJ2-7; TRBD1 might be the D (6 bases). The CDR3 consists of 15 residues. Germline loops: CDR1 SEHNR, CDR2 FQNEAQ (reference sequence). The ends were cut back, 5 bases at V and 2 bases at J, with 16 bases in the middle. The CDR3 loop is CASSTRTEITYEQYF. The CDR3 nucleotides are TGTGCCAGCAGCACCCGGACAGAGATTACCTACGAGCAGTACTTC.

This clone was recorded a few times. The CDR3: CASSLHPAQQFF. The CDR3 coding sequence is TGCGCCAGCAGCTTGCACCCCGCTCAGCAGTTCTTC. This chain uses TRBV5-1 with TRBJ2-1; unclear D gene. There are 12 residues in the CDR3. Germline CDR1 is SGHRS and CDR2 is YFSETQ. Trimming took off 1 base at V and 11 bases at J, with 10 bases between the two ends.

This clone has a handful of counts. This chain links TRBV6-6 with TRBJ2-1; no definite D call. There are 13 residues in the CDR3. CDR1 and CDR2 from the germline V gene are MNHNY and SVGAGI (reference sequence). V lost 5 bases and J 5 bases, leaving 10 bases between the germline ends. DNA of the CDR3: TGTGCCAGCAGTCCCCCCCCACACAATGAGCAGTTCTTC. This translates into CASSPPPHNEQFF.

The chain employs TRBV20-1 and TRBJ2-5; the D gene is possibly TRBD2 (5 bases). V was shortened by 6 bases and J by 1 base, with 6 bases between the two germline ends. CDR3 length: 11 residues. The germline gives CDR1 DFQATT, CDR2 SNEGSKA (reference sequence). The CDR3 DNA reads TGCAGTGCCGAGGGCCAAGAGACCCAGTACTTC. Amino acids: CSAEGQETQYF.

The V gene is TRBV18, the J gene TRBJ2-5; D gene uncertain. Germline V gene sequence: CDR1 KGHSH, CDR2 LQKENI. The CDR3 totals 13 residues. V was shortened by 6 bases and J by 2 bases, with 10 bases between the two germline ends. The CDR3 DNA follows: TGTGCCAGCTCCCTGGGCTGGCAAGAGACCCAGTACTTC. Translating gives CASSLGWQETQYF.

The V gene is TRBV14, the J gene TRBJ2-1; perhaps TRBD2 as D (6 bases). Germline loops: CDR1 SGHDN, CDR2 FVKESK. This CDR3 is built from 18 residues. V gave up 1 base and J gave up 7 bases, with 23 bases separating them. CDR3: CASSQGGTRGRGRNEQFF. The CDR3 coding sequence is TGTGCCAGCAGCCAAGGAGGAACGCGGGGAAGAGGTAGAAATGAGCAGTTCTTC. Combining the CDR3 with reference TRBV14 and TRBJ2-1 gives the whole variable domain EAGVTQFPSHSVIEKGQTVTLRCDPISGHDNLYWYRRVMGKEIKFLLHFVKESKQDESGMPNNRFLAERTGGTYSTLKVQPAELEDSGVYFCASSQGGTRGRGRNEQFFGPGTRLTVL.